What follows is one TCR beta chain and its context. As yet, its antigen is unknown. Sequencing was performed with immunoSEQ multiplex PCR; in TCRdb, only in-frame clones are kept and a portion is missing. The sample records roughly 450,000 clones, about nine tenths being singletons. The data stem from a study of Ad26.COV2.S vaccination and SARS-CoV-2 variants. Sample treatment: roughly 18 received Ad26.COV2.S at low or high dose, single or two shots; roughly five received placebo; per-sample allocation not given. Day 63 following the first vaccine or placebo injection was when the samples were taken. Study-level results: Estimates derived from TCR breadth and depth analyses may have underestimated total T cell responses.

V gave up 4 bases and J gave up 7 bases, with 10 bases separating them. Germline CDR1 is MNHEY and CDR2 is SVGEGT. This CDR3 is 12 amino acids long. This sample comprised peripheral blood, obtained in a trial of Ad26.COV2.S vaccine versus placebo. This sequence originates from a person aged 18-65 years who received the Ad26.COV2.S COVID-19 vaccine or a placebo. The J gene is TRBJ1-1, the V gene TRBV6-2 or TRBV6-3; D unclear. The CDR3 DNA sequence: TGTGCCAGCAGTTTAGACGGCCTTGAAGCTTTCTTT. It encodes CASSLDGLEAFF.